The 5 T cell receptor beta chains reported below all come from one sample, sequenced in a study of blood T cells in healthy people across ages. Primers used in a second PCR of about 6 to 12 cycles were a sample-barcoded 5' primer and a J-beta primer mix. TCRdb ran MiXCR on the 5' RACE reads and lists one entry per CDR3 protein. This sample yields approximately 1.5 million distinct CDR3 sequences, of which around 35% are seen a single time; roughly 12% belongs to the top ten. The material sequenced was blood. These TCRs come from a woman aged 25 to 39 in good health.

This clonotype has a handful of counts. CDR3 DNA: TGTGCCAGCAGCCCAGGGGGGGGGACAACCTACGAGCAGTACTTC. Encoded protein: CASSPGGGTTYEQYF. This chain joins TRBV13 and TRBJ2-7, with D perhaps TRBD1 or TRBD2 (7 bases each). The germline V and J ends were trimmed by 5 bases and 2 bases, with 16 bases remaining between them. Germline V gene sequence: CDR1 PRHDT, CDR2 FYEKMQ (reference sequence). The CDR3 covers 15 residues.

The genes are TRBV30 and TRBJ2-5; D possibly uses TRBD1 or TRBD2 (5 bases each). V was cut by 3 bases and J by 1 base, with 21 bases left in between. This CDR3 is 17 amino acids long. Germline V gene lookup returns CDR1 GTSNPN and CDR2 SVGIG (reference sequence). CDR3 in amino acids: CAWSLPTGTQFQETQYF. CDR3 nucleotide sequence: TGTGCCTGGAGCCTCCCGACGGGGACCCAATTCCAAGAGACCCAGTACTTC.

The chain carries TRBV3-1 and TRBJ2-7; D is perhaps TRBD1 (6 bases). The germline gives CDR1 LGHDT, CDR2 YNNKEL (reference sequence). Trimming shortened V by 3 bases and J by 7 bases, and 10 bases separated the two germline ends. The CDR3 contains 12 residues. The CDR3: CASSHGGQEQYF. The CDR3 nucleotides read TGTGCCAGCAGCCACGGAGGACAGGAGCAGTACTTC.

The chain employs TRBV5-1 and TRBJ2-1; D not certain. This CDR3 is built from 14 residues. Trimming removed 0 bases at V and 6 bases at J, with 10 bases between. Germline CDR1 SGHRS, CDR2 YFSETQ. The CDR3: CASSLEVISNEQFF. CDR3 in DNA: TGCGCCAGCAGCTTGGAGGTTATTTCCAATGAGCAGTTCTTC. The whole variable domain, filled in from reference TRBV5-1 and TRBJ2-1, reads KAGVTQTPRYLIKTRGQQVTLSCSPISGHRSVSWYQQTPGQGLQFLFEYFSETQRNKGNFPGRFSGRQFSNSRSEMNVSTLELGDSALYLCASSLEVISNEQFFGPGTRLTVL.

V usage is TRBV24-1 and J usage is TRBJ2-2; D unclear. This CDR3 is built from 15 residues. Trimming took off 5 bases at V and 0 bases at J, with 9 bases between the two ends. CDR1 KGHDR and CDR2 SFDVKD come from the germline V gene. The CDR3: CATSVIVSNTGELFF. The CDR3 DNA follows: TGTGCCACCAGTGTAATCGTGTCGAACACCGGGGAGCTGTTTTTT.